The 20 T cell receptor beta chains given below trace back to one sample, sequenced in a study of CD8+ T cells in alopecia areata. It was cDNA, reverse transcribed from extracted RNA, that served as the sequencing template. Data came from immunoSEQ multiplex PCR; TCRdb stores just in-frame clones and leaves some out. The sample records 160,000 or so clones, around 55% being singletons. The sample in question was CD8+ T cells sorted from blood, obtained at week 0. These receptors all stem from a human donor with alopecia areata.

The chain couples TRBV5-6 to TRBJ1-5, with a tentative D call TRBD1 (6 bases). Trimming took off 4 bases at V and 6 bases at J, with 20 bases between the two ends. From germline, CDR1 is SGHDT and CDR2 YYEEEE. The CDR3 consists of 16 residues. CDR3 DNA sequence: TGTGCCAGCAGCCTCGGCGCGGGGGGCGCCGGTCAGCCCCAGCATTTT. It yields the protein CASSLGAGGAGQPQHF. Drawing the rest from reference TRBV5-6 and TRBJ1-5, the complete variable domain is DAGVTQSPTHLIKTRGQQVTLRCSPKSGHDTVSWYQQALGQGPQFIFQYYEEEERQRGNFPDRFSGHQFPNYSSELNVNALLLGDSALYLCASSLGAGGAGQPQHFGDGTRLSIL.

The CDR3 region is CSVVDGNTEAFF. In DNA form, the CDR3 reads TGCAGCGTTGTCGATGGGAACACTGAAGCTTTCTTT. This rearrangement joins TRBV29-1 to TRBJ1-1; D uncertain. The V end was cut by 4 bases, the J end by 1 base, with 7 bases between. Germline CDR1 and CDR2: SQVTM and ANQGSEA. This CDR3 region has 12 residues.

This clone was seen a handful of times. The rearrangement joins TRBV29-1 to TRBJ1-3, with a tentative D call TRBD1 (5 bases). V lost 1 base and J 2 bases, leaving 9 bases between the germline ends. Germline CDR1 is SQVTM and CDR2 is ANQGSEA. This CDR3 is built from 14 residues. The CDR3 here is CSVEGWGPGNTIYF. The CDR3 nucleotides read TGCAGCGTTGAAGGATGGGGCCCTGGAAACACCATATATTTT.

The rearrangement uses TRBV5-6 and TRBJ2-2, with 7 bases fitting TRBD2. The CDR3 totals 15 residues. The trim removed 7 bases at V and 0 bases at J, leaving 6 bases unmatched. Per germline, CDR1 SGHDT and CDR2 YYEEEE. This chain's CDR3 is CASQPRGANTGELFF. DNA of the CDR3: TGTGCCAGCCAACCCCGGGGGGCGAACACCGGGGAGCTGTTTTTT.

This clone appeared a few times. The rearrangement joins TRBV6-4 to TRBJ2-3, with D perhaps assigned TRBD1 or TRBD2 (6 bases each). The germline V and J ends were trimmed by 4 bases and 2 bases, with 10 bases remaining between them. The CDR3 is 14 amino acids. Germline V gives CDR1 MRHNA, CDR2 SNTAGT. The CDR3 protein is CASSAEGDTDTQYF. CDR3 sequence (DNA): TGTGCCAGCAGTGCGGAGGGGGACACAGATACGCAGTATTTT.

This chain joins TRBV7-6 and TRBJ1-1; tentative D call: TRBD1 (6 bases). The CDR3 length is 15 residues. Germline V lookup: CDR1 SGHVS, CDR2 FNYEAQ. Trimming left V 6 bases short and J 1 base short, with 15 bases between. The DNA for the CDR3 is TGTGCCAGCAGTTCCGGGGCAGGGGCGAACACTGAAGCTTTCTTT. Translated, it gives CASSSGAGANTEAFF. Complete variable domain (other parts from reference TRBV7-6 and TRBJ1-1): GAGVSQSPRYKVTKRGQDVALRCDPISGHVSLYWYRQALGQGPEFLTYFNYEAQQDKSGLPNDRFSAERPEGSISTLTIQRTEQRDSAMYRCASSSGAGANTEAFFGQGTRLTVV.

The chain has TRBV29-1 and TRBJ2-5; 7 positions match TRBD2. V was clipped by 7 bases and J by 5 bases; unmatched bases: 7. This CDR3 has 12 amino acids. Germline lookup yields CDR1 SQVTM and CDR2 ANQGSEA. For the CDR3, the DNA is TGCAGCGGTAGACTAGCCGTGGAGACCCAGTACTTC. This sequence encodes CSGRLAVETQYF.

V usage is TRBV30 and J usage is TRBJ2-7; 12 nucleotides line up with TRBD1. There are 15 residues in the CDR3. After removal of 3 bases from V and 4 bases from J, the junction contained 7 bases not matched to a gene. The germline V gene has CDR1 GTSNPN and CDR2 SVGIG (reference sequence). CDR3 DNA: TGTGCCTGGAGCACCGGGACAGGGGGCTGGTACGAGCAGTACTTC. This translates into CAWSTGTGGWYEQYF.

This clone came up once. This chain joins TRBV30 and TRBJ2-3; a possible D gene is TRBD1 (6 bases). Per germline, CDR1 GTSNPN and CDR2 SVGIG (reference sequence). This CDR3 contains 16 residues. The ends were cut back, 0 bases at V and 0 bases at J, with 13 bases in the middle. As DNA, the CDR3 is TGTGCCTGGAGTGTACCGGACAGCAGAAGCACAGATACGCAGTATTTT. This sequence encodes CAWSVPDSRSTDTQYF.

This clone came up a few times. The V and J genes are TRBV4-3 and TRBJ2-3; D unresolved. Germline CDR1 is LGHNA and CDR2 is YSLEER. The CDR3 spans 14 residues. The ends were cut back, 0 bases at V and 5 bases at J, with 9 bases in the middle. CDR3 region: CASSQDTRQDTQYF. The CDR3 DNA reads as TGCGCCAGCAGCCAAGATACGCGTCAAGATACGCAGTATTTT.

The chain uses TRBV9 and TRBJ1-2; D remains ambiguous. Germline V gene data show CDR1 as SGDLS and CDR2 as YYNGEE. The CDR3 sequence is 13 residues long. V lost 0 bases and J lost 11, with 14 bases in between. CDR3 sequence: CASSVASGRDYTF. DNA for the CDR3: TGTGCCAGCAGCGTAGCTTCTGGGAGAGATTACACCTTC.

The gene calls are TRBV15 and TRBJ2-1, with TRBD2 as a possible D gene (6 bases). The CDR3 length is 16 residues. Germline CDR1 and CDR2: LNHNV and YYDKDF (reference sequence). Trimming took 1 base from V and 5 from J, leaving 15 bases between them. The CDR3 DNA is TGTGCCACCAGCAGAGTTGCCGGGACGGGGGACAATGAGCAGTTCTTC. Its translation: CATSRVAGTGDNEQFF.

This clone has more than one count but fewer than ten. The chain combines TRBV7-9 with TRBJ1-1; D call uncertain. Trimming stripped 2 bases from V and 1 base from J, with 17 bases between. The CDR3 runs to 17 residues. The germline V gene has CDR1 SEHNR and CDR2 FQNEAQ (reference sequence). CDR3 sequence (DNA): TGTGCCAGCAGCTTACAAGCGGGGTCAGGACCGAACACTGAAGCTTTCTTT. This encodes CASSLQAGSGPNTEAFF.

There are a few counts of this clone. The CDR3 loop is CASSESIYEQYF. The CDR3 coding sequence is TGCGCCAGCAGTGAGTCAATCTACGAGCAGTACTTC. V usage is TRBV10-2 and J usage is TRBJ2-7; no definite D call. The CDR3 runs to 12 residues. Trimming stripped 0 bases from V and 3 bases from J, with 3 bases between. CDR1 WSHSY and CDR2 SAAADI come from the germline V gene.

The chain is built from TRBV30 and TRBJ2-1; 10 bases line up with TRBD2. The CDR3 is made up of 15 amino acids. Germline CDR1 and CDR2: GTSNPN and SVGIG (reference sequence). V trimming: 5 bases; J trimming: 3 bases; junction bases outside the gene matches: 7. CDR3 protein: CAWETIAGGYNEQFF. The DNA for the CDR3 is TGTGCCTGGGAGACGATAGCGGGGGGCTACAATGAGCAGTTCTTC.

The chain carries TRBV29-1 and TRBJ2-1; D gene ambiguous. The germline V gene encodes CDR1 SQVTM and CDR2 ANQGSEA. This CDR3 has 15 amino acids. Trimming removed 4 bases at V and 0 bases at J, with 13 bases between. CDR3 residues: CSVVPPESSYNEQFF. DNA of the CDR3: TGCAGCGTTGTACCTCCGGAGAGCTCCTACAATGAGCAGTTCTTC.

V and J are TRBV19 and TRBJ2-1; the D is unclear. V was shortened by 5 bases and J by 0 bases, with 11 bases between the two germline ends. The CDR3 runs 15 residues. The germline CDR1 and CDR2 sequences are LNHDA and SQIVND (reference sequence). CDR3 residues: CASSPTASSYNEQFF. As DNA, the CDR3 is TGTGCCAGTAGTCCGACGGCAAGCTCCTACAATGAGCAGTTCTTC.

This chain uses TRBV7-8 with TRBJ1-5; tentative D call: TRBD1 (6 bases). The CDR3 runs to 15 residues. The germline V gene has CDR1 SGHVS and CDR2 FQNEAQ. V was trimmed by 5 bases and J by 1 base, leaving 12 bases between them. CDR3 nucleotide sequence: TGTGCCAGCAGCACCCTCGGACAGAGCAATCAGCCCCAGCATTTT. It is translated as CASSTLGQSNQPQHF. Full variable domain (rest looked up from reference TRBV7-8 and TRBJ1-5): GAGVSQSPRYKVAKRGQDVALRCDPISGHVSLFWYQQALGQGPEFLTYFQNEAQLDKSGLPSDRFFAERPEGSVSTLKIQRTQQEDSAVYLCASSTLGQSNQPQHFGDGTRLSIL.

The chain employs TRBV7-8 and TRBJ2-2; D not resolved. Deletions cut 2 bases from V and 7 bases from J, with 5 bases between. The CDR3 has 12 residues. Germline values: CDR1 SGHVS, CDR2 FQNEAQ. The CDR3: CASSLQYGELFF. The CDR3 DNA follows: TGTGCCAGCAGCTTACAGTACGGGGAGCTGTTTTTT.

This CDR3 is CASSAGGPADTQYF. The CDR3 DNA is TGTGCCAGCAGCGCCGGGGGGCCCGCAGATACGCAGTATTTT. V gene TRBV11-2 combines with J gene TRBJ2-3, with D maybe TRBD2 (7 bases). CDR3 length: 14 residues. Trimming left V 5 bases short and J 4 bases short, with 13 bases between. The V gene's germline CDR1 is SGHAT and CDR2 FQNNGV. Full variable domain (remainder filled in from reference TRBV11-2 and TRBJ2-3): EAGVAQSPRYKIIEKRQSVAFWCNPISGHATLYWYQQILGQGPKLLIQFQNNGVVDDSQLPKDRFSAERLKGVDSTLKIQPAKLEDSAVYLCASSAGGPADTQYFGPGTRLTVL.